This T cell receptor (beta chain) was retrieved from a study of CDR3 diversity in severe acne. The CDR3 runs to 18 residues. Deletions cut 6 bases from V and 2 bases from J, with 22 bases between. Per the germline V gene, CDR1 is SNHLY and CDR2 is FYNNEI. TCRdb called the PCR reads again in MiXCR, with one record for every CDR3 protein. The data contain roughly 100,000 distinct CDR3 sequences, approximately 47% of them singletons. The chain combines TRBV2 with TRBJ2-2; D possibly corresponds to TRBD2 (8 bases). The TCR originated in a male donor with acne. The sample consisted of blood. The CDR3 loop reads CASSRGRGSGTNTGELFF. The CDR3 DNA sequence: TGTGCCAGCAGCAGGGGGAGGGGTAGCGGGACCAACACCGGGGAGCTGTTTTTT.